Detailed here is one T cell receptor (beta chain). Its cognate antigen is unknown. Only in-frame clones appear in the TCRdb table, and some are missing; sequencing was by immunoSEQ multiplex PCR. This table holds just over 2,000,000 clones, roughly 94% found once. This record belongs to a study of shared clonotypes between healthy human individuals. Study-wide points: Naive subsets generally exceeded memory subsets in estimated richness.

CD45RO-negative, CCR7-selected cells formed the naive CD8 fraction, which excluded terminally differentiated effector memory CD45RA+ cells. The CDR3 consists of 13 residues. CDR1 and CDR2 (germline): SGHTA, FQGTGA. V lost 2 bases and J 4 bases, leaving 8 bases between the germline ends. The TCR originated in a man aged 18-30 years in good health. The gene calls are TRBV7-3 and TRBJ2-5; D unresolved. The source material was naive CD8+ T cells sorted from blood. CDR3 residues: CASSLWFGETQYF. The CDR3 nucleotides read TGTGCCAGCAGCTTATGGTTTGGAGAGACCCAGTACTTC.